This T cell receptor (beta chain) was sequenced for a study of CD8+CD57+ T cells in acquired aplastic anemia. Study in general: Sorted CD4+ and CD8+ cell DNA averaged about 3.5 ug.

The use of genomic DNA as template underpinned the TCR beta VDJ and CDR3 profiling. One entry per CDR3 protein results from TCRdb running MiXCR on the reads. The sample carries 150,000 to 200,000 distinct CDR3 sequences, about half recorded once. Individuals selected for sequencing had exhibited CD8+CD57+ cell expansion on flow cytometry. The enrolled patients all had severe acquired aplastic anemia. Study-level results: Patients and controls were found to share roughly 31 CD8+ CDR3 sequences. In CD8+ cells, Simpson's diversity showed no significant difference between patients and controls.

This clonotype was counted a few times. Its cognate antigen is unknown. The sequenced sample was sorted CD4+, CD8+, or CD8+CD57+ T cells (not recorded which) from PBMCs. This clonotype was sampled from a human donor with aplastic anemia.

The CDR3 bases are TGCGCCAGCAGTGAGAGTCTAGCGGGAGGGCCTAAGTACGAGCAGTACTTC. Translating gives CASSESLAGGPKYEQYF. The V gene is TRBV10-2, the J gene TRBJ2-7; 12 bases fit TRBD2. This CDR3 region has 17 residues. Germline V gene lookup returns CDR1 WSHSY and CDR2 SAAADI. V was pared by 2 bases and J by 4 bases, with 9 bases of the junction left unmatched.